A single sample is the source of the 22 T cell receptor beta chains below, sequenced in a study of cytomegalovirus exposure and HLA in healthy donors. Researchers ran the PCR with 60 Vbeta and 13 Jbeta primers. Clones were read by immunoSEQ multiplex PCR, and TCRdb kept only the in-frame ones, dropping some. The sample holds around 98,000 clones, roughly two thirds seen once. The sample was PBMCs. Receptor source: a female donor in good health and CMV-seronegative.

This clone was observed a single time. V is TRBV7-9 and J is TRBJ1-1; 7 bases fit TRBD1. Trimming cost V 2 bases and J 1 base; bases outside gene matches: 1. The germline V gene encodes CDR1 SEHNR and CDR2 FQNEAQ (reference sequence). The CDR3 totals 14 residues. CDR3 in amino acids: CASSLNRGNTEAFF. The CDR3 DNA sequence: TGTGCCAGCAGCTTAAACAGGGGGAACACTGAAGCTTTCTTT.

The chain couples TRBV30 to TRBJ2-2; TRBD1 might be the D (5 bases). Germline V gene lookup returns CDR1 GTSNPN and CDR2 SVGIG (reference sequence). V dropped 3 bases and J dropped 6 bases, with 17 bases sitting between them. This CDR3 region has 15 residues. The CDR3 is CAWSAEAGYAGELFF. The DNA for the CDR3 is TGTGCCTGGAGCGCCGAGGCAGGGTACGCCGGGGAGCTGTTTTTT.

This clone was picked up a small number of times. The V and J genes are TRBV4-1 and TRBJ1-2, with no clear D. This CDR3 contains 12 residues. V was shortened by 0 bases and J by 8 bases, with 7 bases between the two germline ends. Looked up from germline, CDR1 is MGHRA and CDR2 is YSYEKL. Here the CDR3 reads CASSQDLRGYTF. Written as DNA, the CDR3 is TGCGCCAGCAGCCAAGATCTGCGAGGCTACACCTTC.

This clone occurred once. The rearrangement links TRBV25-1 to TRBJ2-2, with D tentatively TRBD1 (5 bases). This CDR3 comprises 18 residues. CDR1 MGHDK and CDR2 SYGVNS come from the germline V gene. Trimming removed 1 base from V and 1 base from J, with 16 bases in between. CDR3 nucleotides: TGTGCCAGCAGTGAATTTGGTGGGCAGGGCCAGAACACCGGGGAGCTGTTTTTT. Its translation is CASSEFGGQGQNTGELFF.

V gene TRBV6-6 combines with J gene TRBJ1-2, with TRBD1 matching 7 bases. Germline CDR1 is MNHNY and CDR2 is SVGAGI (reference sequence). Trimming took 6 bases from V and 4 from J; bases not matched to a gene: 8. The length of the CDR3 is 14 residues. CDR3 amino acids: CASRPVGTAYGYTF. DNA for the CDR3: TGTGCCAGCAGACCAGTTGGGACAGCCTATGGCTACACCTTC.

The V gene is TRBV4-1, the J gene TRBJ2-3; possible D gene TRBD2, 5 bases. The germline V gene has CDR1 MGHRA and CDR2 YSYEKL. CDR3 length: 17 amino acids. V was clipped by 3 bases and J by 0 bases, with 16 bases between them. The DNA of the CDR3 is TGCGCCAGCAGCCATGACCGGGGAGCGGTGAGCACAGATACGCAGTATTTT. Its protein is CASSHDRGAVSTDTQYF.

The chain joins TRBV28 to TRBJ2-1; 7 bases fit TRBD2. Germline values: CDR1 MDHEN, CDR2 SYDVKM. The CDR3 is 13 residues long. The V segment lost 10 bases and the J segment 5 bases; nucleotides outside the gene matches: 8. The CDR3, as DNA: TGTGCCACCCCGGGAGGATGGGACAATGAGCAGTTCTTC. It yields the protein CATPGGWDNEQFF.

The rearrangement links TRBV7-9 to TRBJ2-1, with 12 bases fitting TRBD1. This CDR3 spans 16 amino acids. V lost 5 bases to trimming and J lost 5 bases; unmatched junction nucleotides: 7. The germline V gene has CDR1 SEHNR and CDR2 FQNEAQ (reference sequence). This chain's CDR3 is CASSPPGQGAHNEQFF. The CDR3, as DNA: TGTGCCAGCAGCCCCCCGGGACAGGGGGCGCACAATGAGCAGTTCTTC.

The genes are TRBV19 and TRBJ1-2; no clear D gene. The CDR3 is 13 residues long. Germline loops: CDR1 LNHDA, CDR2 SQIVND (reference sequence). V lost 9 bases, J lost 0 bases, and 11 bases lay in between. CDR3 protein: CASTPETNYGYTF. Written as DNA, the CDR3 is TGTGCCAGCACGCCAGAAACTAACTATGGCTACACCTTC.

This CDR3 is CASSHGEGETDSGANVLTF. The CDR3 DNA sequence: TGTGCCAGCAGCCATGGGGAGGGGGAAACAGACTCTGGGGCCAACGTCCTGACTTTC. The chain links TRBV4-2 to TRBJ2-6; the D gene is possibly TRBD2 (7 bases). Germline CDR1 and CDR2: LGHNA and YNFKEQ. The CDR3 runs 19 residues. Trimming cost V 3 bases and J 0 bases, with 18 bases left between them.

This clone appeared a few times. This chain uses TRBV6-4 with TRBJ1-5; D unresolved. This CDR3 region has 15 residues. Germline V CDR1 and CDR2: MRHNA, SNTAGT. Trimming removed 3 bases at V and 5 bases at J, with 14 bases between. Written as DNA, the CDR3 is TGTGCCAGCAGTGAGGATGGAGGTCCGGATCAGCCCCAGCATTTT. Translating gives CASSEDGGPDQPQHF.

A word on this clone: An end of the junction differs from the germline gene, which may be a read error. The J gene is TRBJ1-2, the V gene TRBV14; D not resolved. The CDR3 runs 11 residues. The V gene's germline CDR1 is SGHDN and CDR2 FVKESK. CDR3 region: CASSQASVSAF. As DNA, the CDR3 is TGTGCCAGCAGCCAAGCAAGTGTTTCGGCCTTC.

CDR3 region: CASSRAGLAVPGDYNEQFF. CDR3 DNA: TGTGCCAGCAGCAGGGCGGGACTAGCAGTCCCTGGGGATTACAATGAGCAGTTCTTC. V gene TRBV21-1 combines with J gene TRBJ2-1; the table names TRBD2, a call not compared with the DNA. TRBV21-1 is noted as a pseudogene. The CDR3 is 19 amino acids.

The V gene is TRBV2, the J gene TRBJ1-5; D is possibly TRBD1 (5 bases). The CDR3 loop spans 14 amino acids. Between the trimmed V and J ends, which lost 4 bases and 6 bases, there was a span of 13 bases. Germline V gives CDR1 SNHLY, CDR2 FYNNEI. In DNA form, the CDR3 reads TGTGCCAGCAGTGGGGGGGAATTAACTCAGCCCCAGCATTTT. It codes for CASSGGELTQPQHF.

The V gene is TRBV5-1, the J gene TRBJ1-1; 7 positions agree with TRBD1. The germline CDR1 and CDR2 sequences are SGHRS and YFSETQ. This CDR3 region has 16 residues. The V and J ends lost 1 base and 3 bases, in that order; junction bases with no gene match: 9. The CDR3 sequence is CASSLFGTDRDTEAFF. As DNA, the CDR3 is TGCGCCAGCAGCTTGTTTGGTACCGACAGGGACACTGAAGCTTTCTTT.

This chain links TRBV30 with TRBJ1-2; possibly TRBD1 for D (6 bases). Germline CDR1 reads GTSNPN; CDR2 reads SVGIG (reference sequence). CDR3 length equals 11 residues. The V and J ends lost 5 bases and 2 bases respectively, with 6 bases between them. The CDR3 DNA follows: TGTGCCTGGGGACAGAACTATGGCTACACCTTC. This gives the protein CAWGQNYGYTF.

This chain uses TRBV2 with TRBJ2-5; 12 bases line up with TRBD2. The J segment lost 4 bases and the V segment lost 7 bases, leaving 4 bases of the junction unmatched. This CDR3 has 14 residues. The germline CDR1 and CDR2 sequences are SNHLY and FYNNEI. This chain's CDR3 is CASMTSGRGETQYF. CDR3 DNA sequence: TGTGCCAGCATGACTAGCGGGAGAGGAGAGACCCAGTACTTC.

V usage is TRBV6-5 and J usage is TRBJ1-4, with 7 bases matching TRBD1. Germline V gene data show CDR1 as MNHEY and CDR2 as SVGAGI. The CDR3 spans 14 residues. The ends lost 6 bases at V and 8 bases at J; junction bases unmatched: 9. CDR3 nucleotides: TGTGCCAGCAGCTTAGGGGGCGCGGGGGAAAAACTGTTTTTT. Its translation is CASSLGGAGEKLFF.

This chain connects TRBV5-1 to TRBJ2-2; possibly TRBD1 for D (5 bases). Trimming took off 0 bases at V and 1 base at J, with 7 bases between the two ends. The CDR3 runs to 15 residues. Germline loops: CDR1 SGHRS, CDR2 YFSETQ. The CDR3 DNA is TGCGCCAGCAGCTTGGTGGGGCTGAACACCGGGGAGCTGTTTTTT. This translates into CASSLVGLNTGELFF.

This clone was counted a single time. At one boundary the junction diverges from the germline segment, which might be a read error. The chain has TRBV7-8 and TRBJ2-1; a weak D match, TRBD1 (6 bases). The CDR3 has 13 amino acids. Germline V gene data show CDR1 as SGHVS and CDR2 as FQNEAQ. CDR3: CASSPRDRGSIIF. The CDR3, as DNA: TGTGCCAGCAGCCCCAGGGATAGGGGGAGTATAATCTTC. Full variable domain (outside the CDR3, taken from reference TRBV7-8 and TRBJ2-1): GAGVSQSPRYKVAKRGQDVALRCDPISGHVSLFWYQQALGQGPEFLTYFQNEAQLDKSGLPSDRFFAERPEGSVSTLKIQRTQQEDSAVYLCASSPRDRGSIIFGPGTRLTVL.

The genes are TRBV9 and TRBJ1-5; tentatively, D is TRBD1 (6 bases). There are 15 residues in the CDR3. V lost 3 bases and J lost 5, with 15 bases in between. Germline lookup yields CDR1 SGDLS and CDR2 YYNGEE. This CDR3 is CASSAGGASDQPQHF. The CDR3 nucleotides read TGTGCCAGCAGCGCGGGGGGCGCTTCGGATCAGCCCCAGCATTTT. Full variable domain (remainder filled in from reference TRBV9 and TRBJ1-5): DSGVTQTPKHLITATGQRVTLRCSPRSGDLSVYWYQQSLDQGLQFLIQYYNGEERAKGNILERFSAQQFPDLHSELNLSSLELGDSALYFCASSAGGASDQPQHFGDGTRLSIL.

The chain carries TRBV5-6 and TRBJ1-2, with TRBD1 matching over 7 bases. The V segment lost 6 bases and the J segment 10 bases; nucleotides outside the gene matches: 6. The CDR3 consists of 11 residues. From germline, CDR1 is SGHDT and CDR2 YYEEEE. The CDR3 DNA reads TGTGCCAGCACGTCTACAGGGGCCTACACCTTC. Amino acid sequence: CASTSTGAYTF.